This entry is about one T cell receptor (beta chain). The antigen it recognizes is unknown. Qualities for individual bases were not recorded, and no much larger clone is one base off. V was cut back by 2 bases and J by 5 bases, leaving a gap of 9 bases between them. The germline V gene (reference sequence) gives CDR1 as MNHEY and CDR2 as SMNVEV. The CDR3 starts with the cysteine, ends with the phenylalanine, and has 13 residues. The read is trimmed to its CDR3 DNA, 39 bases read in frame from base 1. This sample stems from a study of cytomegalovirus exposure and HLA in healthy donors (dated by TCRdb to about 2017). Regarding the research as a whole: The 500 to 800 repertoires of the first cohort and the approximately 110 validation repertoires were produced on the same platform, according to a later analysis. The study aimed to test whether signatures of past pathogen exposure could be identified by cataloging public T cell receptors. Besides the first cohort of more than 650 subjects, a separate validation cohort made up of 120 different subjects was used. High-throughput TCR immunosequencing, statistical association of individual TCRs with disease status, and machine learning were combined to predict cytomegalovirus infection status.

The donors belonged to the validation cohort of about 110 subjects, which was separate from the approximately 680-subject first cohort. General findings and caveats noted by the study authors: A few of the identified cytomegalovirus-associated TCR beta chains were confirmed in vitro to be specific for cytomegalovirus antigens. The classifier was reported to diagnose cytomegalovirus status with high specificity and sensitivity in both the original and validation cohorts. A later analysis lacked HLA typing for the validation cohort, so it scored co-occurrence in that cohort across all 110 or so repertoires. Of the cluster scores, 90% to 95% were above 0 in a later analysis, which found that TCRs clustered in the first cohort also tended to co-occur in the 130 or so validation repertoires. Across donors, most TCR sequences were observed very rarely, whereas some public TCRs were present in many individuals. In the study, approximately 150 TCR beta chains were listed as associated with cytomegalovirus. The authors suggested that the approach could potentially be extended to other disease states and immunological phenotypes.

The method behind the library was the immunoSEQ multiplex PCR assay. As for the original processing: A statistical classification framework was developed to diagnose cytomegalovirus status using the catalog of TCR beta chain sequences. TCRdb took over this immuneACCESS table, retaining in-frame rearrangements with V and J assigned. Such tables are incomplete; in checked studies, under half of the missing clones stem from an unresolved V gene, and the remainder is unexplained. The V and J calls and the clone size are those of that table, but D and trimming were determined from the DNA. For this sample the table gives some 170,000 clones, of which roughly 91% were detected only once. The ten most abundant clones make up 4.2% of the sample.

The V and J segments used are TRBV27 and TRBJ2-5; the D gene is perhaps TRBD1, on 6 matching bases. Material for sequencing was PBMCs. This clonotype was obtained from a man between 18 and 35 years old in good health and CMV-seropositive. The encoded CDR3 is CASSLNRDETQYF. In nucleotides, the sequence is TGTGCCAGCAGTTTAAACAGGGACGAGACCCAGTACTTC.